A single T cell receptor (beta chain) is shown here with its context. Its specificity is not known. The data originate from a study of STAT3 mutations in large granular lymphocyte leukemia. Study information: Roughly half the longitudinally sequenced T-LGLL patients had canonical STAT3 mutations.

TCRbeta libraries averaged about 40,773 productive templates per sample. Using immunoSEQ multiplex PCR, the repertoire was profiled, and TCRdb retains in-frame clones only, with some absent. The profile shows about 4,300 clones, around 52% of them singletons. The CDR3 sequence is 11 residues long. With V trimmed by 5 bases and J by 7 bases, 2 bases remained unmatched. CDR1 is MNHEY, CDR2 SMNVEV, per germline (reference sequence). Study outcomes and limitations: Every T-LGLL patient had at least one immunodominant TCRbeta clonotype. TCR clonotype switching after therapy occurred in about 30% of the 18 patients. No sample exists from the first appearance of each clone.

Material for sequencing was peripheral blood mononuclear cells. The sequence came from a male patient in his forties or fifties with T-cell large granular lymphocyte leukemia. Some clones in this sample may be carry-over from other donors' samples. V and J are TRBV27 and TRBJ2-7, with 7 bases aligning to TRBD1. This CDR3 is CASSRGHEQYF. CDR3 DNA: TGTGCCAGCAGTAGGGGGCATGAGCAGTACTTC.